This TCR beta chain was observed in a study of vaccination and CD4 T cells after COVID-19 (dated by TCRdb to the early 2020s). Regarding the complete study: SARS-CoV-2 positivity had been established in the convalescent patients by nasal swab PCR, and mild disease was recorded in roughly 9 of these patients and severe disease in one. Overlapping spike peptide pools from SARS-CoV-2 and from the common cold coronaviruses HCoV-NL63, HCoV-OC43 and HCoV-229E were used as culture stimuli. The time from the second vaccine dose to post-vaccine blood sampling had a median of roughly 70 days and ranged from roughly 13 to 241 days. In 10 COVID-19 convalescent patients and a handful of infection-naive healthy vaccine recipients, researchers compared the spike-specific CD4+ TCR repertoire from before mRNA vaccination with the repertoire from after. The convalescent cohort included six males and four females, with two Hispanic individuals, seven Caucasians, two Asians and one multiracial person. Control cultures used a CEFX viral epitope pool as positive control, an HIV-1 Nef peptide pool as negative control, or no peptide. Each participant got two doses of either the Pfizer-BioNTech BNT162b2 vaccine (n=8) or the Moderna mRNA-1273 vaccine (n=2). Post-COVID blood samples were collected from convalescent patients a median of roughly 100 days after diagnosis, with a range of roughly 30 to 161 days.

This clonotype occurred a few times. Its recognized antigen is unknown. Base qualities are not at hand, and no much larger clone is one base apart. The sample's treatment or condition label is to be understood as: approximately 9-day PBMC culture with coronavirus spike peptide pools or control peptides (ViraFEST assay). The ViraFEST assay was used in the study, in which antigen-specific T cells were expanded with peptide pools and expanded clonotypes were subsequently identified by TCR sequencing. The convalescent patients' positive SARS-CoV-2 PCR tests were from March to December 2020, which was before the Alpha, Beta and Delta variants emerged in the United States. PBMCs were cultured at around 2.2 million per well in IMDM supplemented with approximately 5.3% human AB serum and 8 to 10 IU/ml IL-2, with approximately 10 ug/ml peptide pools added. Half of the culture medium was replaced with fresh IL-2-containing medium on days 3 and 7. CD4+ T cells were isolated after approximately ten days of culture through negative selection using the EasySep CD4+ T cell isolation kit. Ficoll-Paque Plus gradient centrifugation was used to isolate PBMCs from whole blood, and the isolated PBMCs were then either used fresh or cryopreserved at -140C. Triplicate wells were generally used for each culture condition.

The library was made by PCR. DNA from cultured CD4+ T cells underwent TCR sequencing with the Oncomine TCR Beta short-read assay at the Johns Hopkins FTIC core. The QIAamp micro DNA kit was used to extract genomic DNA from the cultured CD4+ T cells. Oncomine TCR Beta libraries made from cultured CD4+ T cells were pooled using unique dual indexes and sequenced on an Illumina iSeq 100. The paper's processing steps were these. Non-productive sequences were removed, and CDR3s not starting with C, not ending with F or W, or shorter than 7 amino acids were discarded. The MANAFEST web application identified antigen-specific clonotypes by comparing peptide-stimulated wells against reference wells and other culture wells. For a clone to be called positive, the clone needed an FDR below 0.05, an odds ratio above 5, and a productive frequency above 0.1% in at least two of three replicate wells. A clonotype counted as cross-reactive if it showed significant expansion both in the SARS-CoV-2 spike wells and in at least one common cold coronavirus spike condition. Levenshtein distances (stringdist) and unrooted phylogenetic trees (ape) in R version 3.6.1 were used to assess CDR3 homology. The public reads were run again by TCRdb, first through fastp at Q25 and then through MiXCR, and only productive beta chains were kept. Rows merge per CDR3 protein into single entries with the most common DNA and genes. TCRdb's processing, not the authors', yielded these V and J calls. The sample table holds 19,000 or so distinct CDR3 sequences, of which about half were seen once. Under 3% of the sample is in the top ten clones.

The full study reports these points: In convalescent patients, nearly all vaccine-specific clones (304 of 307) were found to be mono-reactive for SARS-CoV-2 spike rather than cross-reactive with common cold coronaviruses. Although the median number of SARS-CoV-2-reactive clonotypes went up from roughly 19 after infection to 35 to 40 after vaccination, the increase was not significant. Relatively few convalescent patients were included in the study, and early timepoints after natural infection were not analyzed. In convalescent patients, a median about 90% of post-vaccine SARS-CoV-2-reactive clones were detected only after vaccination, and vaccine-specific priming was suggested by this finding.

The germline V gene (reference sequence) provides CDR1 LNHDA and CDR2 SQIVND. The CDR3 numbers 14 residues from cysteine through phenylalanine. The DNA shown is the 42-base CDR3, in frame from base 1. Germline trimming amounts to 6 bases on V and 3 bases on J, with 5 as the count of junction bases outside the gene matches. This sequence originates from a human donor who had recovered from COVID-19. The sequences come from CD4+ T cells from blood, cultured in vitro, collected after SARS-CoV-2 vaccination. The sequence joins TRBV19 to TRBJ2-7, with TRBD1 identical over 10 junction bases. The CDR3 amino acid sequence is: CASSPDRGGYEQYF. The nucleotide sequence reads TGTGCCAGTAGCCCGGACAGGGGGGGCTACGAGCAGTACTTC.